This T cell receptor beta chain was recorded in a study of a mutant IDH1 vaccine in newly diagnosed glioma. Generated by immunoSEQ multiplex PCR, the TCRdb table keeps only in-frame clones and is missing some. The sample carries tens of thousands of clones, 84% recorded once. Study-level points and caveats: Whatever changes occurred in top peripheral T cell clonotypes seemed unrelated to pseudoprogression.

As regards this clone: The antigen remains unidentified.

The time point: week 11, during vaccination. A 20-mer mutant IDH1 peptide at 300 ug was injected subcutaneously with topical imiquimod. This TCR came from a man in his forties with glioma. The sample here was PBMCs, taken from a glioma patient whose treatment included an IDH1 peptide vaccine.

The CDR3 loop is CASSLPSGNTGELFF. For the CDR3, the DNA is TGCGCCAGCAGCTTGCCTAGCGGGAACACCGGGGAGCTGTTTTTT. The chain carries TRBV5-1 and TRBJ2-2, with TRBD2 matching 7 bases. The trim removed 1 base at V and 1 base at J, leaving 1 base unmatched. The germline V gene encodes CDR1 SGHRS and CDR2 YFSETQ. The CDR3 loop spans 15 amino acids.